The 9 T cell receptor beta chains listed next were all sequenced from one sample in a study of shared T cell receptors in the human thymus (dated by TCRdb to 2020 to 2023). Receptors were amplified or captured by the immunoSEQ multiplex PCR assay. In its TCRdb copy, this immuneACCESS table keeps in-frame sequences only and misses some clones. Where compared with another copy, unresolved V genes explain less than half of these, and the others have no known cause. This sample comprises hundreds of thousands of clones, around 87% of them detected only once. The ten most abundant clones make up more than 0.009% of the sample. These data also formed part of another study, on human thymus T cells.

Input material: thymocytes. The receptors derive from a boy in the first two years of life with a congenital heart defect. Donor details come from another sample of the same person, matched by shared clones.

This clone was observed a few times. The rearrangement links TRBV14 to TRBJ2-2; 9 bases align to TRBD2. CDR3 length: 16 residues. V gave up 4 bases and J gave up 4 bases; unmatched junction bases: 7. Germline V gene lookup returns CDR1 SGHDN and CDR2 FVKESK. The CDR3 coding sequence is TGTGCCAGCAGCCGAGCTAGCGGGAAGGGCACCGGGGAGCTGTTTTTT. Its translation is CASSRASGKGTGELFF. Full variable domain (rest looked up from reference TRBV14 and TRBJ2-2): EAGVTQFPSHSVIEKGQTVTLRCDPISGHDNLYWYRRVMGKEIKFLLHFVKESKQDESGMPNNRFLAERTGGTYSTLKVQPAELEDSGVYFCASSRASGKGTGELFFGEGSRLTVL.

This chain connects TRBV4-3 to TRBJ2-1, with TRBD2 as a possible D gene (5 bases). Germline V gene lookup returns CDR1 LGHNA and CDR2 YSLEER. V was trimmed by 0 bases and J by 0 bases, leaving 24 bases between them. The CDR3 runs 21 residues. CDR3 region: CASSQEQTGLLRPRSYNEQFF. The CDR3, as DNA: TGCGCCAGCAGCCAAGAGCAAACCGGACTCCTTCGGCCCCGCTCCTACAATGAGCAGTTCTTC.

The chain combines TRBV29-1 with TRBJ2-7; 9 bases are a match to TRBD1. The germline V gene has CDR1 SQVTM and CDR2 ANQGSEA. The CDR3 runs to 16 residues. J gave up 1 base and V 5 bases, and 12 bases lay outside the gene matches. The CDR3 coding sequence is TGCAGCGTTATGGGAAAGAGGACAGGGGTGTCCTACGAGCAGTACTTC. Amino acid sequence: CSVMGKRTGVSYEQYF.

This clone was recorded once. The chain recombines TRBV12-5 with TRBJ1-4; D is perhaps TRBD1 (6 bases). V shed 6 bases and J shed 6 bases, with 20 bases lying between them. Germline V gives CDR1 LGHNT, CDR2 FRNRAP. The CDR3 has 16 amino acids. In DNA, the CDR3 is TGTGCTAGTGGCCACACCTCAGGGGTATTGGATGAAAAACTGTTTTTT. Its translation: CASGHTSGVLDEKLFF.

There are a few counts of this clone. J is TRBJ2-5 and V is TRBV6-1; 7 nucleotides agree with TRBD1. With the DNA end fitting TRBJ2-7 better, the J assignment may be wrong. The CDR3 spans 17 residues. Germline V CDR1 and CDR2: MNHNS, SASEGT. The CDR3: CASSDWRTGVAGYEQYF. DNA for the CDR3: TGTGCCAGCAGTGATTGGCGAACAGGGGTTGCAGGCTACGAGCAGTACTTC.

CDR3 amino acids: CASSSTGSPYEQYF. The CDR3 DNA follows: TGTGCCAGCAGTTCGACAGGGTCCCCCTACGAGCAGTACTTC. The chain joins TRBV6-6 to TRBJ2-7; 7 bases map to TRBD1. V gave up 4 bases and J gave up 2 bases; unmatched junction bases: 5. The CDR3 length is 14 residues. CDR1 is MNHNY, CDR2 SVGAGI, per germline (reference sequence).

The genes are TRBV6-6 and TRBJ2-7; 8 bases agree with TRBD2. The CDR3 runs to 14 residues. Trimming cost V 10 bases and J 0 bases; bases outside gene matches: 8. Germline CDR1 and CDR2: MNHNY and SVGAGI (reference sequence). For the CDR3, the DNA is TGTGCCACCGGGGGGGACTCCAACTCCTACGAGCAGTACTTC. This gives the protein CATGGDSNSYEQYF.

CDR3 sequence reads: CASHPGQGKGPNTF. The CDR3 DNA reads TGTGCCAGCCATCCCGGACAGGGAAAAGGCCCTAACACCTTC. The V gene is TRBV6-5, the J gene TRBJ1-2; 8 bases align to TRBD1. This CDR3 region has 14 residues. V shed 8 bases and J 12 bases; nucleotides not matched to a gene: 17. Germline-derived CDR1 and CDR2 are MNHEY and SVGAGI.

As for this clone: The sample has other DNA sequences that encode this CDR3 too. The V call is TRBV5-6, the J call TRBJ1-1; 8 nucleotides align to TRBD1. This CDR3 is built from 14 residues. V shed 3 bases and J 1 base; nucleotides not matched to a gene: 2. Per germline, CDR1 SGHDT and CDR2 YYEEEE. The CDR3 DNA follows: TGTGCCAGCAGCTCGGGGACAGGGAACACTGAAGCTTTCTTT. Its translation is CASSSGTGNTEAFF. The full variable domain, in which reference TRBV5-6 and TRBJ1-1 provide the parts outside the CDR3, is DAGVTQSPTHLIKTRGQQVTLRCSPKSGHDTVSWYQQALGQGPQFIFQYYEEEERQRGNFPDRFSGHQFPNYSSELNVNALLLGDSALYLCASSSGTGNTEAFFGQGTRLTVV.